This passage covers 30 T cell receptor beta chains from one sample sequenced in a study of T-cell reconstitution after alpha-beta-depleted transplantation in children. TCRbeta library construction was performed incorporating unique molecular identifiers. One entry per CDR3 protein, called by TCRdb with MiXCR from the PCR reads. The sample shows about 980,000 distinct CDR3 sequences, roughly 29% of them seen only once. The source was PBMCs, mostly from graft donor cells, collected 360 days after TCRalphabeta/CD19-depleted stem cell transplant. The receptors here all came from a boy less than two years old who had a stem cell transplant for SCID, so the T cells may come from the graft donor.

This chain connects TRBV20-1 to TRBJ2-7, with 8 bases identical to TRBD1. Trimming at V came to 2 bases and at J to 4 bases, leaving 10 bases not matched to a gene. This CDR3 contains 15 residues. Germline-derived CDR1 and CDR2 are DFQATT and SNEGSKA (reference sequence). The CDR3 sequence: CSARPSPGQVYEQYF. DNA of the CDR3: TGCAGTGCTAGACCGTCTCCGGGACAGGTATACGAGCAGTACTTC.

In its sample, this clonotype was seen a few times. The CDR3 reads CAGRFTDTQYF. The DNA for the CDR3 is TGTGCGGGACGATTCACAGATACGCAGTATTTT. The chain recombines TRBV27 with TRBJ2-3; possibly TRBD1 or TRBD2 for D (5 bases each). Germline V CDR1 and CDR2: MNHEY, SMNVEV (reference sequence). The CDR3 consists of 11 residues.

V usage is TRBV25-1 and J usage is TRBJ2-2; 9 bases line up with TRBD1. With V trimmed by 4 bases and J by 6 bases, 6 bases remained unmatched. Germline CDR1 reads MGHDK; CDR2 reads SYGVNS. The CDR3 loop spans 15 amino acids. CDR3 DNA: TGTGCCAGCAGTGCCCGGGACAGGGATGCCGGGGAGCTGTTTTTT. It yields the protein CASSARDRDAGELFF.

The CDR3, as DNA: TGTGCCAGCGGGACAACTAACACCGGGGAGCTGTTTTTT. Protein product: CASGTTNTGELFF. The chain joins TRBV6-2 or TRBV6-3 to TRBJ2-2, with D maybe TRBD1 (6 bases). The CDR3 extends over 13 amino acids. From germline, CDR1 is MNHEY and CDR2 SVGEGT. Trimming left V 8 bases short and J 2 bases short, with 9 bases between.

CDR3 bases: TGTGCCAGCAGCTACGGTCGACTAGAGTTCGCAGATACGCAGTATTTT. The encoded protein is CASSYGRLEFADTQYF. V gene TRBV5-6 combines with J gene TRBJ2-3, with D tentatively TRBD2 (6 bases). The CDR3 contains 16 residues. Germline V gives CDR1 SGHDT, CDR2 YYEEEE. Trimming pared 3 bases from V and 4 bases from J, leaving 18 bases between.

This chain links TRBV4-3 with TRBJ2-2, with D possibly being TRBD1 (5 bases). Trimming took 5 bases from V and 3 from J, leaving 19 bases between them. The CDR3 is 17 residues long. The V gene's germline CDR1 is LGHNA and CDR2 YSLEER. The CDR3 nucleotides are TGCGCCAGCAGCTCCCGCGCCGCCAGGGTGTACACCGGGGAGCTGTTTTTT. It translates to CASSSRAARVYTGELFF.

This clonotype was seen at least ten times. The chain employs TRBV4-1 and TRBJ2-1, with TRBD2 as a possible D gene (5 bases). CDR3 length equals 15 residues. Trimming cost V 3 bases and J 7 bases, with 16 bases left between them. The germline V gene has CDR1 MGHRA and CDR2 YSYEKL. CDR3 loop: CASSHHIAPGNEQFF. The CDR3 DNA reads as TGCGCCAGCAGCCACCACATCGCACCGGGGAATGAGCAGTTCTTC.

The chain is built from TRBV4-2 and TRBJ2-7; either TRBD1 or TRBD2 may supply D (5 bases each). V was trimmed by 0 bases and J by 3 bases, leaving 15 bases between them. Germline lookup yields CDR1 LGHNA and CDR2 YNFKEQ. The CDR3 totals 16 residues. The CDR3 loop reads CASSQDSGTEFYEQYF. CDR3 DNA: TGTGCCAGCAGCCAAGACTCCGGGACGGAGTTCTACGAGCAGTACTTC.

V and J are TRBV4-3 and TRBJ2-7; D may be TRBD1 (6 bases). The V gene's germline CDR1 is LGHNA and CDR2 YSLEER. The CDR3 has 13 residues. V lost 5 bases and J 7 bases, leaving 15 bases between the germline ends. CDR3 protein: CASSYRASGEQYF. CDR3 DNA: TGCGCCAGCAGCTACAGGGCATCGGGTGAGCAGTACTTC.

This clonotype has a handful of counts. The J gene is TRBJ1-3, the V gene TRBV20-1; D is ambiguous. This CDR3 is 14 amino acids long. Looked up from germline, CDR1 is DFQATT and CDR2 is SNEGSKA (reference sequence). The ends were cut back, 6 bases at V and 0 bases at J, with 12 bases in the middle. The CDR3 DNA is TGCAGTGCCGCAGCGGGCTACTCTGGAAACACCATATATTTT. The encoded protein is CSAAAGYSGNTIYF.

This clonotype was counted a few times. The chain joins TRBV28 to TRBJ1-1; D is possibly TRBD1 (5 bases). The germline gives CDR1 MDHEN, CDR2 SYDVKM. The CDR3 is 15 residues long. V lost 10 bases, J lost 1 base, and 19 bases lay in between. The CDR3 nucleotides are TGTGCCACCAGGGAAGTGGGCGGACCGAACACTGAAGCTTTCTTT. It encodes CATREVGGPNTEAFF.

A few counts support this clonotype. The chain recombines TRBV11-2 with TRBJ2-7; TRBD2 matches 7 bases. The junction had 5 bases not matched to a gene; V was cut back by 3 bases and J by 3 bases. The CDR3 loop spans 14 amino acids. Germline-derived CDR1 and CDR2 are SGHAT and FQNNGV. The CDR3 nucleotides read TGTGCCAGCAGCTTGGAGTGGGGGGGCTACGAGCAGTACTTC. Translation gives CASSLEWGGYEQYF.

The chain has TRBV20-1 and TRBJ1-2; D unclear. Between the trimmed V and J ends, which lost 1 base and 3 bases, there was a span of 9 bases. Looked up from germline, CDR1 is DFQATT and CDR2 is SNEGSKA (reference sequence). This CDR3 has 13 amino acids. The CDR3 is CSARGRADYGYTF. The CDR3 DNA is TGCAGTGCTAGAGGAAGGGCAGACTATGGCTACACCTTC.

J is TRBJ2-7 and V is TRBV20-1; 8 bases are a match to TRBD1. CDR3 length: 17 residues. J lost 7 bases, V lost 2 bases, and 19 bases had no gene match. Germline V lookup: CDR1 DFQATT, CDR2 SNEGSKA (reference sequence). CDR3: CSARSRTGKPYVGEQYF. The CDR3 DNA sequence: TGCAGTGCTAGATCGAGGACAGGGAAACCCTATGTGGGGGAGCAGTACTTC.

This clonotype was counted a few times. The V call is TRBV4-3, the J call TRBJ1-2; TRBD1 might be the D (6 bases). Per the germline V gene, CDR1 is LGHNA and CDR2 is YSLEER. CDR3 length: 14 amino acids. The V and J ends lost 4 bases and 4 bases respectively, with 13 bases between them. The CDR3: CASSPIGQTYGYTF. The CDR3 nucleotides are TGCGCCAGCAGCCCGATCGGACAGACCTATGGCTACACCTTC.

The rearrangement uses TRBV12-3 or TRBV12-4 and TRBJ2-3; D perhaps matches TRBD1 (5 bases). V lost 3 bases, J lost 1 base, and 17 bases lay in between. The length of the CDR3 is 17 residues. The CDR3 is CASSFRQSQVGTDTQYF. As DNA, the CDR3 is TGTGCCAGCAGTTTCCGACAGTCCCAAGTGGGCACAGATACGCAGTATTTT.

This clonotype was observed once. The chain is built from TRBV12-3 or TRBV12-4 and TRBJ2-1, with 9 bases aligning to TRBD1. V lost 7 bases and J lost 6; bases outside the gene matches: 7. The CDR3 sequence is 14 residues long. The CDR3 DNA reads as TGTGCCAGCACCCTTAAACAGGGGGCCAATGAGCAGTTCTTC. It codes for CASTLKQGANEQFF.

The chain's CDR3 is CASSFIPNEQYF. CDR3 sequence (DNA): TGTGCCAGCAGTTTTATCCCTAACGAGCAGTACTTC. The chain carries TRBV12-3 or TRBV12-4 and TRBJ2-7; D is uncertain. CDR3 length equals 12 residues. V lost 3 bases and J lost 5, with 8 bases in between.

This chain uses TRBV20-1 with TRBJ2-1, with D tentatively TRBD2 (7 bases). V was shortened by 6 bases and J by 0 bases, with 12 bases between the two germline ends. Germline assignment: CDR1 DFQATT and CDR2 SNEGSKA (reference sequence). This CDR3 has 14 residues. The CDR3 coding sequence is TGCAGTGCCGGGGGCGGGAGCTCCTACAATGAGCAGTTCTTC. This codes for CSAGGGSSYNEQFF.

This clonotype was seen only a few times. This chain links TRBV12-3 or TRBV12-4 with TRBJ2-1; no clear D gene. The CDR3 runs 15 residues. V gave up 4 bases and J gave up 0 bases, with 10 bases separating them. The CDR3 is CASSWALLSYNEQFF. The DNA for the CDR3 is TGTGCCAGCAGTTGGGCGCTGCTCTCCTACAATGAGCAGTTCTTC.

The gene calls are TRBV28 and TRBJ2-7, with 13 bases lining up with TRBD2. The CDR3 is 17 amino acids. V dropped 4 bases and J dropped 0; count of bases not matched to a gene: 6. Germline assignment: CDR1 MDHEN and CDR2 SYDVKM. The CDR3 DNA reads as TGTGCCAGCAGTTCTGGACTAGCGGGGGCCAGCTCCTACGAGCAGTACTTC. It codes for CASSSGLAGASSYEQYF.

The chain combines TRBV20-1 with TRBJ1-6, with 8 nucleotides matching TRBD1. V trimming: 0 bases; J trimming: 6 bases; junction bases outside the gene matches: 10. The CDR3 covers 17 residues. Germline V gives CDR1 DFQATT, CDR2 SNEGSKA (reference sequence). The CDR3 sequence: CSARDRGRGLVNSPLHF. In DNA, the CDR3 is TGCAGTGCTAGAGATAGGGGCAGGGGGCTTGTTAATTCACCCCTCCACTTT.

The chain links TRBV29-1 to TRBJ1-1, with no clear D. The V and J ends lost 1 base and 0 bases respectively, with 6 bases between them. This CDR3 comprises 13 residues. Germline CDR1 SQVTM, CDR2 ANQGSEA. The CDR3 DNA sequence: TGCAGCGTTGAAGGGAAAATGAACACTGAAGCTTTCTTT. It translates to CSVEGKMNTEAFF.

This chain links TRBV5-5 with TRBJ2-3; no clear D. With 0 bases removed from V and 3 bases from J, the gap between germline ends came to 14 bases. The CDR3 has 16 amino acids. Germline lookup yields CDR1 SGHKS and CDR2 YYEKEE (reference sequence). As DNA, the CDR3 is TGTGCCAGCAGCTTGGCCCTGGGGTTTCGAACAGATACGCAGTATTTT. Protein sequence: CASSLALGFRTDTQYF.

This chain connects TRBV10-3 to TRBJ2-5; D might be TRBD1 (6 bases). The germline CDR1 and CDR2 sequences are ENHRY and SYGVKD. V lost 10 bases and J 5 bases, leaving 20 bases between the germline ends. The CDR3 covers 14 residues. The CDR3 DNA follows: TGTGCCACCGGGATACAGGGATGGGGGGAGACCCAGTACTTC. Its protein product is CATGIQGWGETQYF.

This chain uses TRBV11-1 with TRBJ1-3; TRBD1 matches at 7 bases. The CDR3 has 18 residues. V lost 6 bases and J lost 3; bases outside the gene matches: 17. Per the germline V gene, CDR1 is SGHAT and CDR2 is FQDESV (reference sequence). This chain's CDR3 is CASSQLRVRDSLGNTIYF. The CDR3 DNA reads as TGTGCCAGCAGTCAATTACGGGTCAGGGACAGCCTTGGAAACACCATATATTTT. Looking up the rest from reference TRBV11-1 and TRBJ1-3 gives the full variable domain: EAEVAQSPRYKITEKSQAVAFWCDPISGHATLYWYRQILGQGPELLVQFQDESVVDDSQLPKDRFSAERLKGVDSTLKIQPAELGDSAMYLCASSQLRVRDSLGNTIYFGEGSWLTVV.

The count of this clonotype is one. The CDR3 DNA reads TGCGCCAGCAGCTTGGAGTCAACCGGCCACACAGATACGCAGTATTTT. Amino acid sequence: CASSLESTGHTDTQYF. V gene TRBV5-1 combines with J gene TRBJ2-3; D not resolved. V lost 0 bases, J lost 2 bases, and 13 bases lay in between. This CDR3 has 16 residues. Germline V gene lookup returns CDR1 SGHRS and CDR2 YFSETQ.

The chain recombines TRBV5-5 with TRBJ1-5, with TRBD1 as a possible D gene (5 bases). Germline-derived CDR1 and CDR2 are SGHKS and YYEKEE (reference sequence). The CDR3 totals 16 residues. Trimming cost V 1 base and J 0 bases, with 11 bases left between them. The CDR3 spells CASSLTTEYSNQPQHF. CDR3 coding DNA: TGTGCCAGCAGCTTGACGACAGAGTATAGCAATCAGCCCCAGCATTTT.

There are a few counts of this clonotype. The V call is TRBV29-1, the J call TRBJ2-7, with 7 bases lining up with TRBD1. Trimming cost V 7 bases and J 2 bases; bases outside gene matches: 14. The V gene's germline CDR1 is SQVTM and CDR2 ANQGSEA. This CDR3 spans 15 amino acids. In nucleotides, the CDR3 is TGCAGCGCAGAGGTGGCAAAGCAGGGGGCCTACGAGCAGTACTTC. This encodes CSAEVAKQGAYEQYF.

This clonotype was counted only a few times. The V call is TRBV5-1, the J call TRBJ2-3; D is undetermined. The CDR3 spans 14 residues. Trimming left V 7 bases short and J 6 bases short, with 18 bases between. The germline CDR1 and CDR2 sequences are SGHRS and YFSETQ. The CDR3 is CASSARLSDDTQYF. The CDR3 bases are TGCGCCAGCTCAGCGAGGCTCTCTGACGATACGCAGTATTTT.